A single T cell receptor (beta chain) is shown here with its context. Its antigen is unknown. This sample was included in a study of Ad26.COV2.S vaccination and SARS-CoV-2 variants. Looking at the study overall: Ad26.COV2.S given intramuscularly, once or twice 56 days apart.

The repertoire was sequenced with immunoSEQ multiplex PCR; TCRdb's copy has only in-frame clones and lacks some. The repertoire has about 680,000 clones, 89% of them found once; the top ten carry roughly 1.5%. Notes on the study in general: Breadth of non-spike TCRs did not differ between vaccinees and placebo recipients. Vaccinees reportedly had broad spike-specific CD8+ and CD4+ T cell responses.

Germline CDR1 is LNHDA and CDR2 is SQIVND (reference sequence). Trimming took off 4 bases at V and 8 bases at J, with 6 bases between the two ends. The CDR3 length is 11 residues. Indicated treatment: 19 received Ad26.COV2.S at low or high dose, single or two shots; about five received placebo; per-sample allocation not given. Day 63 following the first vaccine or placebo injection was when the samples were taken. This chain uses TRBV19 with TRBJ2-4, with unresolved D. The origin of this receptor is a person between 18 and 65 years old who received the Ad26.COV2.S COVID-19 vaccine or a placebo. The sequenced sample was peripheral blood, obtained in a trial of Ad26.COV2.S vaccine versus placebo. The CDR3 bases are TGTGCCAGTAGTACTCGGGACATTCAGTACTTC. It yields the protein CASSTRDIQYF.